Shown below are 25 T cell receptor beta chains from a single sample sequenced in a study of cytomegalovirus exposure and HLA in healthy donors. The protocol was immunoSEQ multiplex PCR, while the TCRdb copy is restricted to in-frame clones and leaves out a portion. The sample records hundreds of thousands of clones, over 80% being singletons. The sample taken for sequencing was PBMCs. The receptor source for this set is a woman aged 18-29 years in good health and CMV-seronegative.

This chain uses TRBV27 with TRBJ2-1; D not certain. In germline, CDR1 is MNHEY, CDR2 SMNVEV (reference sequence). V lost 2 bases and J 0 bases, leaving 8 bases between the germline ends. The CDR3 sequence is 15 residues long. This CDR3 is CASSLASSSYNEQFF. The DNA of the CDR3 is TGTGCCAGCAGTTTAGCCTCAAGCTCCTACAATGAGCAGTTCTTC.

The V gene is TRBV29-1, the J gene TRBJ1-1; perhaps TRBD1 as D (5 bases). The CDR3 spans 13 residues. With 7 bases removed from V and 3 bases from J, the gap between germline ends came to 15 bases. The germline V gene has CDR1 SQVTM and CDR2 ANQGSEA. Here the CDR3 reads CSAASDRHTEAFF. The CDR3 DNA sequence: TGCAGCGCCGCTTCCGACAGACACACTGAAGCTTTCTTT. The full variable domain, rest sourced from reference TRBV29-1 and TRBJ1-1, is SAVISQKPSRDICQRGTSLTIQCQVDSQVTMMFWYRQQPGQSLTLIATANQGSEATYESGFVIDKFPISRPNLTFSTLTVSNMSPEDSSIYLCSAASDRHTEAFFGQGTRLTVV.

The count of this clone is one. The genes are TRBV5-4 and TRBJ1-3, with a weak D call TRBD1 (6 bases). Germline loops: CDR1 SGHNT, CDR2 YYREEE (reference sequence). Between the trimmed V and J ends, which lost 2 bases and 5 bases, there was a span of 8 bases. CDR3 length: 13 residues. As DNA, the CDR3 is TGTGCCAGCAGCTTTCGGGGGCGAAACACCATATATTTT. Amino acid sequence: CASSFRGRNTIYF.

Details on this clone: The identical CDR3 is also encoded by other nucleotide sequences in the sample. V is TRBV9 and J is TRBJ1-1; D call uncertain. V lost 1 base to trimming and J lost 2 bases, with 6 bases between them. Germline-derived CDR1 and CDR2 are SGDLS and YYNGEE. The CDR3 is made up of 13 amino acids. The DNA of the CDR3 is TGTGCCAGCAGCGTATCGGGAAACACTGAAGCTTTCTTT. Protein: CASSVSGNTEAFF.

This chain joins TRBV5-1 and TRBJ2-5; 9 positions match TRBD2. With 0 bases clipped from V and 0 bases from J, the junction kept 3 bases outside the gene matches. Germline-derived CDR1 and CDR2 are SGHRS and YFSETQ. The CDR3 covers 16 residues. The CDR3 DNA follows: TGCGCCAGCAGCTTGGGTAGCGGGAGCTACCAAGAGACCCAGTACTTC. This codes for CASSLGSGSYQETQYF.

This clone was seen a few times. V is TRBV28 and J is TRBJ1-2; TRBD1 is a possible D gene (5 bases). This CDR3 has 13 amino acids. Between the trimmed V and J ends, which lost 7 bases and 8 bases, there was a span of 17 bases. Germline CDR1 and CDR2: MDHEN and SYDVKM. The CDR3 DNA is TGTGCCAGCACGACCGACAGCCTGTGGGGCTACACCTTC. Residues: CASTTDSLWGYTF.

This rearrangement joins TRBV2 to TRBJ1-1; 8 bases map to TRBD1. The CDR3 totals 13 residues. V lost 6 bases and J lost 4; bases outside the gene matches: 4. The germline V gene has CDR1 SNHLY and CDR2 FYNNEI. CDR3 residues: CASSPGGGTEAFF. The DNA for the CDR3 is TGTGCCAGCAGCCCAGGGGGCGGCACTGAAGCTTTCTTT.

V usage is TRBV6-6 and J usage is TRBJ1-2, with D possibly TRBD1 on 5 matching bases. This CDR3 comprises 15 residues. Per germline, CDR1 MNHNY and CDR2 SVGAGI (reference sequence). Trimming removed 0 bases at V and 2 bases at J, with 10 bases between. The CDR3 here is CASSYSVGENYGYTF. The CDR3 bases are TGTGCCAGCAGTTACTCCGTGGGGGAAAACTATGGCTACACCTTC.

This clone has only a few counts. The chain has TRBV2 and TRBJ1-6, with D unclear. Germline V CDR1 and CDR2: SNHLY, FYNNEI. The CDR3 contains 14 residues. V shed 3 bases and J shed 15 bases, with 18 bases lying between them. CDR3 DNA: TGTGCCAGCAGTGACCTGGAAGCGGCTATTGACCTCCACTTT. Encoded protein: CASSDLEAAIDLHF. Looking up the rest from reference TRBV2 and TRBJ1-6 gives the full variable domain: EPEVTQTPSHQVTQMGQEVILRCVPISNHLYFYWYRQILGQKVEFLVSFYNNEISEKSEIFDDQFSVERPDGSNFTLKIRSTKLEDSAMYFCASSDLEAAIDLHFGNGTRLTVT.

V is TRBV29-1 and J is TRBJ1-6, with D hard to call. The CDR3 runs 20 residues. V lost 8 bases and J lost 0, with 29 bases in between. Germline V gene data show CDR1 as SQVTM and CDR2 as ANQGSEA. As DNA, the CDR3 is TGCAGCTCCAAGCCCGAGACGAATGATTGTAGAGACTCCTATAATTCACCCCTCCACTTT. Protein sequence: CSSKPETNDCRDSYNSPLHF.

This chain joins TRBV5-1 and TRBJ1-3; D ambiguous. The CDR3 runs to 14 residues. Trimming left V 1 base short and J 0 bases short, with 5 bases between. The germline CDR1 and CDR2 sequences are SGHRS and YFSETQ. CDR3 DNA sequence: TGCGCCAGCAGCTTGCCCGACTCTGGAAACACCATATATTTT. It is translated as CASSLPDSGNTIYF.

This chain links TRBV27 with TRBJ2-5; 9 bases are shared with TRBD1. Germline assignment: CDR1 MNHEY and CDR2 SMNVEV (reference sequence). This CDR3 comprises 15 residues. Germline trimming cut 5 bases from V and 2 bases from J; bases unmatched to any gene: 6. The DNA for the CDR3 is TGTGCCAGCAGTCAATTGACAGGGGGGCAAGAGACCCAGTACTTC. Encoded protein: CASSQLTGGQETQYF.

The chain joins TRBV5-1 to TRBJ2-2; D is tentatively TRBD1 or TRBD2 (5 bases each). The length of the CDR3 is 14 residues. Trimming removed 4 bases from V and 5 bases from J, with 12 bases in between. Germline CDR1 SGHRS, CDR2 YFSETQ. Here the CDR3 reads CASSPRWGTGELFF. The CDR3 nucleotides read TGCGCCAGCAGCCCCCGATGGGGGACCGGGGAGCTGTTTTTT.

The J gene is TRBJ1-2, the V gene TRBV30; TRBD1 agrees at 7 bases. The CDR3 covers 14 residues. Germline CDR1 reads GTSNPN; CDR2 reads SVGIG (reference sequence). The ends lost 1 base at V and 4 bases at J; junction bases unmatched: 6. In DNA, the CDR3 is TGTGCCTGGAGTGGGGACAGATTTCTCTATGGCTACACCTTC. Translation gives CAWSGDRFLYGYTF.

This sequence joins TRBV7-2 and TRBJ2-7; D tentatively reads TRBD1 or TRBD2 (5 bases each). Germline CDR1 reads SGHTA; CDR2 reads FQGNSA. V gave up 0 bases and J gave up 3 bases, with 15 bases separating them. The CDR3 contains 16 residues. CDR3 sequence: CASSLAPGRILYEQYF. CDR3 nucleotides: TGTGCCAGCAGCTTAGCCCCGGGACGGATCCTCTACGAGCAGTACTTC.

The J gene is TRBJ2-7, the V gene TRBV18; 8 positions match TRBD1. The ends lost 1 base at V and 3 bases at J; junction bases unmatched: 2. The CDR3 sequence is 14 residues long. Germline V gene data show CDR1 as KGHSH and CDR2 as LQKENI. CDR3 region: CASSPLGTGYEQYF. CDR3 coding DNA: TGTGCCAGCTCACCACTAGGGACAGGCTACGAGCAGTACTTC.

This chain uses TRBV27 with TRBJ2-1; D may be TRBD1 or TRBD2 (6 bases each). Trimming pared 6 bases from V and 5 bases from J, leaving 11 bases between. The germline CDR1 and CDR2 sequences are MNHEY and SMNVEV (reference sequence). The CDR3 is 13 residues long. The CDR3 sequence: CASRGGRNNEQFF. The CDR3 DNA reads TGTGCCAGCAGGGGGGGCCGCAACAATGAGCAGTTCTTC.

The chain uses TRBV6-1 and TRBJ1-1, with D uncertain. This CDR3 has 13 residues. CDR1 and CDR2 from the germline V gene are MNHNS and SASEGT. The V end lost 6 bases, the J end lost 4 bases, and 12 bases lay between the germline ends. CDR3 sequence reads: CASRTTRTTEAFF. CDR3 DNA sequence: TGTGCCAGCAGGACGACCCGGACCACTGAAGCTTTCTTT.

The chain employs TRBV4-2 and TRBJ2-3; 8 bases are shared with TRBD2. The germline CDR1 and CDR2 sequences are LGHNA and YNFKEQ. The CDR3 is made up of 16 amino acids. J lost 2 bases, V lost 4 bases, and 8 bases had no gene match. CDR3: CASSPSRGADTDTQYF. CDR3 sequence (DNA): TGTGCCAGCAGCCCGTCGCGGGGGGCGGACACAGATACGCAGTATTTT.

This chain joins TRBV7-8 and TRBJ2-1; no clear D. Germline-derived CDR1 and CDR2 are SGHVS and FQNEAQ. V was pared by 5 bases and J by 8 bases, with 16 bases between. This CDR3 contains 14 residues. DNA of the CDR3: TGTGCCAGCAGCCCCCGTACTTCTTCGGATGAGCAGTTCTTC. It translates to CASSPRTSSDEQFF.

The chain combines TRBV4-1 with TRBJ2-3; the match to TRBD2 covers 16 bases. The CDR3 has 20 residues. Germline trimming cut 2 bases from V and 2 bases from J; bases unmatched to any gene: 10. Germline V gene data show CDR1 as MGHRA and CDR2 as YSYEKL. The CDR3 sequence is CASSQSGLAGGPTHTDTQYF. In DNA, the CDR3 is TGCGCCAGCAGCCAATCGGGACTAGCGGGGGGGCCCACACACACAGATACGCAGTATTTT.

The rearrangement joins TRBV5-4 to TRBJ2-5; 10 bases map to TRBD2. Trimming removed 5 bases from V and 1 base from J; junction bases left unmatched: 8. CDR1 is SGHNT and CDR2 is YYREEE in the germline V gene (reference sequence). The CDR3 length is 16 residues. Here the CDR3 DNA reads TGTGCCAGCAGTCATAGCGGGAGGTTGTTCCAAGAGACCCAGTACTTC. Its protein product is CASSHSGRLFQETQYF.

This clone was seen only once. This sequence joins TRBV4-1 and TRBJ1-1, with D tentatively TRBD1 (6 bases). Trimming stripped 0 bases from V and 6 bases from J, with 17 bases between. Per germline, CDR1 MGHRA and CDR2 YSYEKL. The CDR3 covers 16 residues. The CDR3 sequence: CASSQEPFGGRPEAFF. DNA of the CDR3: TGCGCCAGCAGCCAAGAGCCCTTCGGGGGGCGGCCTGAAGCTTTCTTT.

CDR3 protein: CAISDPGGNRYGYTF. The CDR3 nucleotides read TGTGCCATCAGTGATCCGGGGGGAAATCGGTATGGCTACACCTTC. The chain carries TRBV10-3 and TRBJ1-2; a weak D match, TRBD1 (5 bases). The CDR3 extends over 15 amino acids. Germline V gene sequence: CDR1 ENHRY, CDR2 SYGVKD. V lost 3 bases and J lost 5, with 16 bases in between.

This clone appeared a few times. The chain carries TRBV7-8 and TRBJ1-2; no firm D call. Looked up from germline, CDR1 is SGHVS and CDR2 is FQNEAQ. The CDR3 contains 12 residues. V gave up 5 bases and J gave up 7 bases, with 11 bases separating them. CDR3 amino acids: CASSGRSLGYTF. The DNA of the CDR3 is TGTGCCAGCAGCGGAAGGTCGCTTGGCTACACCTTC.